These T cell receptor beta chains were read from a single sample in a study of blood T cell repertoires in COVID-19. Profiling relied on immunoSEQ multiplex PCR, and the TCRdb table lists in-frame clones only, not all of them. The data show roughly 200,000 clones, roughly 80% seen once. The sequencing input was PBMCs or T cells enriched from blood (not recorded which). These receptors were collected from a man aged 40-49 years who had recovered from COVID-19. CDR3s include the opening cysteine and the closing phenylalanine or tryptophan. D genes are given only for firm matches. Clone size is shown for a subset of rows, as once, few, many or a class of expanded clone.

D gene: TRBD1; CDR3 length: 15; J gene: TRBJ1-1; clone size: few; V gene: TRBV19; CDR3 protein: CASSGDRIRNTEAFF; CDR3 DNA: TGTGCCAGTAGTGGGGACAGGATAAGGAACACTGAAGCTTTCTTT
D gene: TRBD1; CDR3 length: 17; J gene: TRBJ1-1; clone size: -; V gene: TRBV28; CDR3 protein: CASSDPGTGVKNTEAFF; CDR3 DNA: TGTGCCAGCAGTGACCCCGGGACAGGGGTTAAGAACACTGAAGCTTTCTTT
D gene: -; CDR3 length: 13; J gene: TRBJ2-1; clone size: -; V gene: TRBV24-1; CDR3 protein: CATNEGGQFEQFF; CDR3 DNA: TGTGCCACCAATGAGGGGGGACAGTTTGAGCAGTTCTTC
D gene: TRBD2; CDR3 length: 18; J gene: TRBJ2-5; clone size: -; V gene: TRBV6-6; CDR3 protein: CASSPSGRGTSYQETQYF; CDR3 DNA: TGTGCCAGCAGTCCTAGCGGGAGAGGAACCTCGTACCAAGAGACCCAGTACTTC
D gene: -; CDR3 length: 14; J gene: TRBJ2-3; clone size: -; V gene: TRBV9; CDR3 protein: CASSVQQAAGTQYF; CDR3 DNA: TGTGCCAGCAGCGTACAGCAGGCCGCCGGTACGCAGTATTTT
D gene: TRBD1; CDR3 length: 18; J gene: TRBJ2-4; clone size: -; V gene: TRBV10-2; CDR3 protein: CASGGQGDVKMAKNIQYF; CDR3 DNA: TGCGCCAGCGGCGGACAGGGGGATGTTAAGATGGCCAAAAACATTCAGTACTTC
D gene: -; CDR3 length: 14; J gene: TRBJ1-1; clone size: -; V gene: TRBV7-3; CDR3 protein: CASSFDSQNTEAFF; CDR3 DNA: TGTGCCAGCAGCTTCGACAGCCAGAACACTGAAGCTTTCTTT
D gene: -; CDR3 length: 14; J gene: TRBJ1-1; clone size: -; V gene: TRBV10-1; CDR3 protein: CASSESIAAGRAFF; CDR3 DNA: TGCGCCAGCAGTGAGTCGATCGCGGCAGGGAGGGCTTTCTTT
D gene: -; CDR3 length: 13; J gene: TRBJ2-3; clone size: -; V gene: TRBV6-5; CDR3 protein: CASSYGRGDTQYF; CDR3 DNA: TGTGCCAGCAGCTACGGTCGGGGAGATACGCAGTATTTT
D gene: -; CDR3 length: 17; J gene: TRBJ2-1; clone size: once; V gene: TRBV13; CDR3 protein: CASSLGSRGAPGNEQFF; CDR3 DNA: TGTGCCAGCAGCTTAGGCTCTCGGGGGGCCCCCGGCAATGAGCAGTTCTTC
D gene: -; CDR3 length: 11; J gene: TRBJ1-2; clone size: -; V gene: TRBV29-1; CDR3 protein: CSAGRESGYTF; CDR3 DNA: TGCAGCGCGGGGAGGGAATCTGGCTACACCTTC
D gene: TRBD1; CDR3 length: 16; J gene: TRBJ1-4; clone size: once; V gene: TRBV7-9; CDR3 protein: CASSLGQGASYEKLFF; CDR3 DNA: TGTGCCAGCAGCTTAGGGCAGGGGGCGAGTTATGAAAAACTGTTTTTT
D gene: TRBD2; CDR3 length: 17; J gene: TRBJ2-2; clone size: -; V gene: TRBV7-9; CDR3 protein: CASSSREPRGVTGELFF; CDR3 DNA: TGTGCCAGCAGCTCCCGGGAGCCTCGGGGGGTCACCGGGGAGCTGTTTTTT
D gene: TRBD2; CDR3 length: 16; J gene: TRBJ2-7; clone size: -; V gene: TRBV7-2; CDR3 protein: CASSLGSGGSGYEQYF; CDR3 DNA: TGTGCCAGCAGCTTAGGGTCCGGCGGGAGTGGGTACGAGCAGTACTTC
D gene: TRBD1; CDR3 length: 17; J gene: TRBJ1-3; clone size: -; V gene: TRBV7-9; CDR3 protein: CASSLSRGLRGGNTIYF; CDR3 DNA: TGTGCCAGCAGCTTATCTAGGGGGCTTAGAGGTGGAAACACCATATATTTT
D gene: -; CDR3 length: 14; J gene: TRBJ2-7; clone size: -; V gene: TRBV4-2; CDR3 protein: CASSQGLGGEEQYF; CDR3 DNA: TGTGCCAGCAGCCAAGGCCTGGGTGGAGAAGAGCAGTACTTC
D gene: TRBD1; CDR3 length: 15; J gene: TRBJ2-5; clone size: -; V gene: TRBV5-1; CDR3 protein: CASSLDGTGGETQYF; CDR3 DNA: TGCGCCAGCAGCTTGGACGGGACAGGGGGTGAGACCCAGTACTTC
D gene: TRBD1; CDR3 length: 13; J gene: TRBJ2-5; clone size: few; V gene: TRBV30; CDR3 protein: CAWSAGTEETQYF; CDR3 DNA: TGTGCCTGGAGTGCAGGGACAGAAGAGACCCAGTACTTC
D gene: -; CDR3 length: 14; J gene: TRBJ2-3; clone size: -; V gene: TRBV28; CDR3 protein: CASSLVYIQDTQYF; CDR3 DNA: TGTGCCAGCAGTTTAGTGTATATTCAGGATACGCAGTATTTT
D gene: TRBD1; CDR3 length: 14; J gene: TRBJ1-2; clone size: -; V gene: TRBV7-3; CDR3 protein: CASTPGQGHYGYTF; CDR3 DNA: TGTGCCAGCACTCCGGGACAGGGGCACTATGGCTACACCTTC
D gene: -; CDR3 length: 13; J gene: TRBJ2-7; clone size: -; V gene: TRBV5-6; CDR3 protein: CASSAPSSYEQYF; CDR3 DNA: TGTGCCAGCAGCGCCCCCAGTTCCTACGAGCAGTACTTC
D gene: -; CDR3 length: 13; J gene: TRBJ1-3; clone size: -; V gene: TRBV12-3/TRBV12-4; CDR3 protein: CASSSGSGNTIYF; CDR3 DNA: TGTGCCAGCAGTTCAGGCTCTGGAAACACCATATATTTT
D gene: -; CDR3 length: 15; J gene: TRBJ1-6; clone size: -; V gene: TRBV9; CDR3 protein: CASSVGTGGASPLHF; CDR3 DNA: TGTGCCAGCAGCGTAGGGACGGGGGGGGCTTCACCCCTCCACTTT
D gene: -; CDR3 length: 15; J gene: TRBJ1-2; clone size: -; V gene: TRBV6-6; CDR3 protein: CASSFPQGGGYGYTF; CDR3 DNA: TGTGCCAGCAGTTTCCCCCAGGGAGGAGGATATGGCTACACCTTC
D gene: -; CDR3 length: 14; J gene: TRBJ2-7; clone size: -; V gene: TRBV6-5; CDR3 protein: CASSYSIRSFEQYF; CDR3 DNA: TGTGCCAGCAGTTACTCGATTCGGAGCTTCGAGCAGTACTTC
D gene: TRBD2; CDR3 length: 14; J gene: TRBJ2-5; clone size: -; V gene: TRBV2; CDR3 protein: CASSGLAGLETQYF; CDR3 DNA: TGTGCCAGCAGTGGGCTAGCGGGATTAGAGACCCAGTACTTC
D gene: -; CDR3 length: 16; J gene: TRBJ1-5; clone size: few; V gene: TRBV7-9; CDR3 protein: CASSLWAGNSNQPQHF; CDR3 DNA: TGTGCCAGCAGCTTATGGGCAGGCAATAGCAATCAGCCCCAGCATTTT
D gene: TRBD2; CDR3 length: 15; J gene: TRBJ2-1; clone size: once; V gene: TRBV2; CDR3 protein: CASGRTSGRDNEQFF; CDR3 DNA: TGTGCCAGCGGTCGGACTAGCGGGAGAGACAATGAGCAGTTCTTC
D gene: -; CDR3 length: 16; J gene: TRBJ1-5; clone size: -; V gene: TRBV28; CDR3 protein: CASSLYIARAGQPQHF; CDR3 DNA: TGTGCCAGCAGTTTATATATCGCGAGGGCTGGGCAGCCCCAGCATTTT
D gene: -; CDR3 length: 15; J gene: TRBJ1-1; clone size: -; V gene: TRBV5-6; CDR3 protein: CASSPDLSGDTEAFF; CDR3 DNA: TGTGCCAGCAGCCCAGACCTCTCGGGGGACACTGAAGCTTTCTTT
D gene: TRBD1; CDR3 length: 18; J gene: TRBJ2-7; clone size: -; V gene: TRBV18; CDR3 protein: CASSPSDRGNTFSYEQYF; CDR3 DNA: TGTGCCAGCTCACCTTCGGACAGGGGGAATACGTTCTCCTACGAGCAGTACTTC
D gene: TRBD1; CDR3 length: 17; J gene: TRBJ2-2; clone size: -; V gene: TRBV7-3; CDR3 protein: CASSLNPTGGNTGELFF; CDR3 DNA: TGTGCCAGCAGCTTAAATCCGACAGGGGGAAACACCGGGGAGCTGTTTTTT
D gene: -; CDR3 length: 14; J gene: TRBJ2-1; clone size: -; V gene: TRBV11-2; CDR3 protein: CASSLQDSRNEQFF; CDR3 DNA: TGTGCCAGCAGCTTACAGGACTCCAGAAATGAGCAGTTCTTC
D gene: TRBD2; CDR3 length: 14; J gene: TRBJ2-4; clone size: -; V gene: TRBV3-1/TRBV3-2; CDR3 protein: CASSHGSGTDIQYF; CDR3 DNA: TGTGCCAGCAGCCACGGAAGCGGGACGGACATTCAGTACTTC